This is a list of T cell receptor beta chains from one sample in a study of OX40 agonist ivuxolimab in advanced cancers. Produced via immunoSEQ multiplex PCR; TCRdb's table is partial and in-frame only. Seen here are fewer than 60,000 clones, roughly 77% observed once, and the top ten hold about 0.73%. The specimen was CD4+ or CD8+ T cells sorted from blood, collected in a trial of the OX40 agonist ivuxolimab. The source is an adult with an advanced solid tumor such as melanoma, head and neck, liver or kidney cancer. Both conserved end residues are part of each CDR3. A D gene is named only where the DNA matches it firmly. A row's size may be missing; if present it is once, few, many or a size class.

>TRBJ2-4|TRBD1|-|TRBV6-5
CASSPQGAKNIQYF
TGTGCCAGCAGTCCACAGGGGGCCAAAAACATTCAGTACTTC
>TRBJ2-7|-|-|TRBV7-2
CASSLGLADEQYF
TGTGCCAGCAGCTTAGGCCTAGCAGACGAGCAGTACTTC
>TRBJ1-2|TRBD1|-|TRBV27
CASSASGGYGYTF
TGTGCCAGCAGCGCGTCAGGGGGCTATGGCTACACCTTC
>TRBJ2-3|-|-|TRBV14
CASSRPLLTDTQYF
TGTGCCAGCAGCCGACCGCTCCTCACAGATACGCAGTATTTT
>TRBJ1-2|-|-|TRBV6-1
CASSEAAADNYGYTF
TGTGCCAGCAGTGAAGCGGCGGCGGATAACTATGGCTACACCTTC
>TRBJ2-7|-|-|TRBV5-4
CASSTSTGSFYEQYF
TGTGCCAGCAGCACTTCGACAGGCTCTTTTTACGAGCAGTACTTC
>TRBJ1-2|-|-|TRBV9
CASSDVVVVEGVGGYTF
TGTGCCAGCAGCGACGTAGTAGTAGTAGAAGGGGTGGGAGGCTACACCTTC
>TRBJ1-2|-|-|TRBV10-3
CAISEGVSAAYRPGAF
TGTGCCATCAGTGAGGGGGTCAGCGCGGCCTATAGGCCTGGCGCCTTC
>TRBJ2-1|TRBD1|-|TRBV19
CASRDTGDKTYNEQFF
TGTGCCAGTAGGGATACAGGGGATAAGACCTACAATGAGCAGTTCTTC
>TRBJ2-1|TRBD2|-|TRBV6-5
CASSYRAGLSYNEQFF
TGTGCCAGCAGTTACAGAGCGGGGCTTTCCTACAATGAGCAGTTCTTC
>TRBJ2-3|-|-|TRBV19
CASTSSSSPRDTQYF
TGTGCCAGTACCAGTTCGAGTAGCCCCAGGGATACGCAGTATTTT
>TRBJ2-3|TRBD2|-|TRBV19
CASSIGLAGATDTQYF
TGTGCCAGTAGTATAGGGCTAGCGGGGGCTACAGATACGCAGTATTTT
>TRBJ2-5|-|-|TRBV11-3
CASSVRWETQYF
TGTGCCAGCAGCGTCAGGTGGGAGACCCAGTACTTC
>TRBJ2-7|TRBD1|-|TRBV27
CASSMTGISSYEQYF
TGTGCCAGCAGTATGACAGGGATCTCGTCCTACGAGCAGTACTTC
>TRBJ2-3|-|-|TRBV18
CASSPIEDTQYF
TGTGCCAGCTCACCAATCGAAGATACGCAGTATTTT
>TRBJ1-3|-|once|TRBV6-5
CASRATANEGNTIYF
TGTGCCAGCAGGGCAACAGCAAATGAAGGAAACACCATATATTTT
>TRBJ1-1|-|few|TRBV6-5
CASSYEGAWNTEAFF
TGTGCCAGCAGTTACGAAGGGGCATGGAACACTGAAGCTTTCTTT
>TRBJ2-5|TRBD2|-|TRBV9
CASSVVGGETQYF
TGTGCCAGCAGCGTAGTGGGAGGGGAGACCCAGTACTTC
>TRBJ2-3|-|-|TRBV6-4
CASSVETADTQYF
TGTGCCAGCAGTGTCGAGACAGCAGATACGCAGTATTTT
>TRBJ2-3|-|once|TRBV7-2
CASILQATTDTQYF
TGTGCCAGCATCCTCCAGGCCACCACAGATACGCAGTATTTT
>TRBJ2-5|-|-|TRBV7-9
CASSLLDGGSETQYF
TGTGCCAGCAGCTTATTAGACGGAGGGTCAGAGACCCAGTACTTC
>TRBJ1-4|-|-|TRBV4-1
CASSQVGRGNEKLFF
TGCGCCAGCAGCCAAGTAGGCAGGGGTAATGAAAAACTGTTTTTT
>TRBJ2-3|-|-|TRBV7-9
CASTRADSTDTQYF
TGTGCCAGCACTCGAGCCGACAGCACAGATACGCAGTATTTT
>TRBJ2-3|-|-|TRBV5-1
CASSLVGRGGDTQYF
TGCGCCAGCAGCTTGGTCGGAAGGGGTGGGGATACGCAGTATTTT
>TRBJ2-3|-|-|TRBV21-1
CASMKRSGESTDTQYF
TGTGCCAGCATGAAAAGGAGCGGGGAAAGCACAGATACGCAGTATTTT
>TRBJ1-2|-|-|TRBV7-9
CASSLKGHGYTF
TGTGCCAGCAGCTTAAAGGGGCATGGCTACACCTTC
>TRBJ2-7|-|-|TRBV5-1
CASSFRTAAGDGEQYF
TGCGCCAGCAGCTTTAGGACAGCGGCCGGGGATGGCGAGCAGTACTTC
>TRBJ1-3|-|-|TRBV6-4
CASSDSRTSTAAHSLGNTIYF
TGTGCCAGCAGTGACTCGAGGACTTCGACAGCGGCCCACTCCCTTGGAAACACCATATATTTT
>TRBJ2-3|TRBD2|-|TRBV2
CASSEVGLAADTQYF
TGTGCCAGCAGTGAAGTAGGCCTAGCGGCAGATACGCAGTATTTT
>TRBJ2-3|TRBD2|once|TRBV10-2
CASSDPPSGGPSTDTQYF
TGCGCCAGCAGTGACCCCCCTAGCGGGGGCCCAAGCACAGATACGCAGTATTTT
>TRBJ2-5|TRBD2|few|TRBV11-3
CASSRAGRETQYF
TGTGCCAGCAGCCGAGCGGGGAGAGAGACCCAGTACTTC
>TRBJ1-2|-|-|TRBV5-4
CASSRMTVNYGYTF
TGTGCCAGCAGCCGCATGACAGTAAACTATGGCTACACCTTC
>TRBJ1-4|TRBD1|-|TRBV7-9
CASSKDRGVTNEKLFF
TGTGCCAGCAGCAAAGACAGGGGAGTAACTAATGAAAAACTGTTTTTT
>TRBJ2-5|TRBD1|-|TRBV7-9
CASSSDRGQGTQYF
TGTGCCAGCAGCTCAGACAGGGGGCAAGGGACCCAGTACTTC
>TRBJ2-3|TRBD2|-|TRBV11-2
CASSFAGGPGTDTQYF
TGTGCCAGCAGCTTCGCGGGGGGGCCTGGCACAGATACGCAGTATTTT
>TRBJ2-2|-|-|TRBV7-9
CASSLGQGNRAGELFF
TGTGCCAGCAGCTTAGGTCAGGGCAATCGCGCCGGGGAGCTGTTTTTT
>TRBJ2-5|TRBD1|-|TRBV7-6
CASSGDSAQGTQYF
TGTGCCAGCAGCGGGGACAGTGCCCAGGGGACCCAGTACTTC
>TRBJ1-6|TRBD1|few|TRBV18
CASSGTANSPLHF
TGTGCCAGCTCAGGGACAGCTAATTCACCCCTCCACTTT
>TRBJ1-3|-|-|TRBV21-1
CASSKVGRPSSSGNTIYF
TGTGCCAGCAGCAAAGTAGGCCGGCCGTCCTCCTCTGGAAACACCATATATTTT
>TRBJ2-3|-|-|TRBV5-8
CASSLGGPDTQYF
TGTGCCAGCAGCTTGGGAGGGCCAGATACGCAGTATTTT
>TRBJ2-5|-|-|TRBV18
CASSDSQETQYF
TGTGCCAGCTCGGACAGCCAAGAGACCCAGTACTTC
>TRBJ2-1|TRBD2|-|TRBV19
CASSRGGSYNEQFF
TGTGCCAGTAGCCGGGGGGGTTCCTACAATGAGCAGTTCTTC
>TRBJ1-1|TRBD1|medium-sized|TRBV7-9
CASSLGQAQGEAFF
TGTGCCAGCAGCCTTGGACAGGCGCAGGGTGAAGCTTTCTTT
>TRBJ1-3|-|-|TRBV5-6
CASSLGLSGNTIYF
TGTGCCAGCAGCTTGGGACTCTCCGGAAACACCATATATTTT
>TRBJ2-1|TRBD2|-|TRBV5-1
CASSLRLAGGPSSYNEQFF
TGCGCCAGCAGCCTCCGACTAGCGGGGGGTCCAAGCTCCTACAATGAGCAGTTCTTC
>TRBJ1-5|-|-|TRBV2
CASSRGGGNQPQHF
TGTGCCAGCAGTCGGGGGGGCGGCAATCAGCCCCAGCATTTT
>TRBJ2-7|-|-|TRBV5-1
CASSLWFGRTDSYEQYF
TGCGCCAGCAGCTTGTGGTTCGGGCGGACAGACTCCTACGAGCAGTACTTC
>TRBJ1-1|-|-|TRBV5-4
CASKGQGNTEAFF
TGTGCCAGCAAAGGGCAGGGGAACACTGAAGCTTTCTTT
>TRBJ1-4|-|-|TRBV21-1
CASSESEKLFF
TGTGCCAGCAGCGAAAGCGAAAAACTGTTTTTT
>TRBJ2-3|TRBD1|once|TRBV4-1
CASSQDWPRGLSDTQYF
TGCGCCAGCAGCCAAGATTGGCCCAGGGGGCTATCAGATACGCAGTATTTT
>TRBJ1-5|-|few|TRBV5-5
CASSLDWRGDQPQHF
TGTGCCAGCAGCTTGGATTGGAGGGGGGATCAGCCCCAGCATTTT
>TRBJ1-1|-|-|TRBV5-4
CASSLPQGISTEAFF
TGTGCCAGCAGCTTGCCCCAGGGTATTAGTACTGAAGCTTTCTTT